A selection of T cell receptor beta chains follows, all from one sample in a study of blood T cell repertoires in COVID-19. TCRdb keeps only in-frame clones here, not all; method: immunoSEQ multiplex PCR. The sample includes over 35,000 clones, 70% to 80% of them seen just once. The source material was peripheral blood. The receptor set was obtained from a man aged 65 to 79 with acute or convalescent COVID-19. The CDR3 runs from the conserved cysteine through the conserved F or W. A D gene is named only where the DNA matches it firmly. A clone size is listed for some rows: how often the clone was seen (once, few, many), or a class if it is expanded.

TRBV3-1/TRBV3-2	TRBD2	15	.	TRBJ2-3	TGTGCCAGCAGGGTGGGACTACTCTCGGGAGATACGCAGTATTTT	CASRVGLLSGDTQYF
TRBV4-3	TRBD2	16	.	TRBJ2-2	TGCGCCAGCAGCCAAGGAGCGGGGGTTATAAACGGGGAGCTGTTTTTT	CASSQGAGVINGELFF
TRBV7-9	TRBD1	13	.	TRBJ2-1	TGTGCCAGCAGTTCTACAGGGGGCAATGAGCAGTTCTTC	CASSSTGGNEQFF
TRBV5-1	.	13	.	TRBJ1-5	TGCGCCAGCAGCCCGCGAAGCAATCAGCCCCAGCATTTT	CASSPRSNQPQHF
TRBV29-1	TRBD1	12	.	TRBJ2-1	TGCAGCGCCGGGACAGCGTACAATGAGCAGTTCTTC	CSAGTAYNEQFF
TRBV2	.	15	.	TRBJ1-5	TGTGCCAGCAGTGACTCGGGGGGCGGCAATCAGCCCCAGCATTTT	CASSDSGGGNQPQHF
TRBV10-3	.	18	.	TRBJ2-6	TGTGCCATCAGTGAGTCTGGGGGCCGGCTCTCTGGGGCCAACGTCCTGACTTTC	CAISESGGRLSGANVLTF
TRBV6-2/TRBV6-3	.	12	.	TRBJ2-7	TGTGCCAGCAGTTACCCAGCCTACGAGCAGTACTTC	CASSYPAYEQYF
TRBV7-9	.	12	.	TRBJ2-2	TGTGCCAGCAGGCCTGGACAGTGGGAGCTGTTTTTT	CASRPGQWELFF
TRBV4-3	.	16	once	TRBJ1-3	TGCGCCAGCAGCCAAGGGGCGGGGTTCTCTGGAAACACCATATATTTT	CASSQGAGFSGNTIYF
TRBV6-5	.	15	.	TRBJ1-1	TGTGCCAGCAGCGTGACTCAATCGCCGAACACTGAAGCTTTCTTT	CASSVTQSPNTEAFF
TRBV5-5	.	15	.	TRBJ1-5	TGTGCCAGCAGCTTGACGAGTGGTAGCAATCAGCCCCAGCATTTT	CASSLTSGSNQPQHF
TRBV9	TRBD2	17	few	TRBJ2-1	TGTGCCAGCAGCGTAGGGTGGGGAGCGGGGAACTACAATGAGCAGTTCTTC	CASSVGWGAGNYNEQFF
TRBV7-9	.	16	.	TRBJ1-1	TGTGCCAGCAGTTGGGGCGGCCGTGGGTTGGACACTGAAGCTTTCTTT	CASSWGGRGLDTEAFF
TRBV5-4	TRBD2	15	.	TRBJ2-4	TGTGCCAGCAGCTTGGTGCTAGCGGGAGTGAGAATTCAGTACTTC	CASSLVLAGVRIQYF
TRBV3-1/TRBV3-2	TRBD1	16	.	TRBJ1-3	TGTGCCAGCAGCCAAAGACAGGGAAGCTCTGGAAACACCATATATTTT	CASSQRQGSSGNTIYF